The rows below give T cell receptor beta chains drawn from one sample of a study of blood T cell repertoires in COVID-19. Sequencing was performed with immunoSEQ multiplex PCR; in TCRdb, only in-frame clones are kept and a portion is missing. The sample includes approximately 130,000 clones, roughly 86% of them seen just once. The specimen sequenced was peripheral blood. The receptors originated from a woman in her fifties or sixties who had recovered from COVID-19. CDR3s include the opening cysteine and the closing phenylalanine or tryptophan. A D gene is named only where the DNA matches it firmly. Clone size, where shown, is once, few, many, or a class for clones that have expanded.

TRBJ2-7,12,TRBD1,TRBV6-5,once,TGTGCCAGCAGCCTGACAGGGAACGAGCAGTACTTC,CASSLTGNEQYF
TRBJ2-3,13,-,TRBV7-7,-,TGTGCCAGCAGCTTAGAACTCACAGATACGCAGTATTTT,CASSLELTDTQYF
TRBJ1-2,16,-,TRBV18,-,TGTGCCAGCTCACCACGAATAGAAATTAAAAACTATGGCTACACCTTC,CASSPRIEIKNYGYTF
TRBJ1-4,13,-,TRBV7-9,-,TGTGCCAGCAGCTTAGGACACTTGGAAAAACTGTTTTTT,CASSLGHLEKLFF
TRBJ2-5,15,TRBD1,TRBV2,-,TGTGCCAGCAGTGTTGGGACAGGGGGCGATGAGACCCAGTACTTC,CASSVGTGGDETQYF
TRBJ1-1,16,-,TRBV19,-,TGTGCCAGTACCGACCCGGGGGGGTTCATGAACACTGAAGCTTTCTTT,CASTDPGGFMNTEAFF
TRBJ2-5,14,-,TRBV3-1/TRBV3-2,-,TGTGCCAGCAGCCTGGGGGACTTCCAAGAGACCCAGTACTTC,CASSLGDFQETQYF
TRBJ1-1,13,-,TRBV7-3,-,TGTGCCAGCAGCGTAAACAGGGACACTGAAGCTTTCTTT,CASSVNRDTEAFF
TRBJ1-1,12,-,TRBV2,-,TGTGCCAGCATTTACGGGGAAACTGAAGCTTTCTTT,CASIYGETEAFF
TRBJ2-3,15,TRBD2,TRBV11-2,-,TGTGCCAGCAGCTTAGTCCTAGCGGGAGCAGATACGCAGTATTTT,CASSLVLAGADTQYF
TRBJ1-6,14,-,TRBV6-2/TRBV6-3,-,TGTGCCAGCAGTACCCGGGGGAGTGGCTCACCCCTCCACTTT,CASSTRGSGSPLHF
TRBJ1-2,14,-,TRBV4-1,-,TGCGCCAGCAGCCAAGTAAGAGAGGGCTATGGCTACACCTTC,CASSQVREGYGYTF
TRBJ1-1,14,-,TRBV5-3,-,TGTGCCAGAAGAGGCCAAGGGGGGAACACTGAAGCTTTCTTT,CARRGQGGNTEAFF
TRBJ2-5,14,TRBD1,TRBV18,-,TGTGCCAGCTCGCAGGACAGGGGTAAAGAGACCCAGTACTTC,CASSQDRGKETQYF
TRBJ2-3,16,TRBD2,TRBV5-1,-,TGCGCCAGCAGCTGGTTGACTAGCGGGAGTTCAGATACGCAGTATTTT,CASSWLTSGSSDTQYF
TRBJ2-5,13,-,TRBV29-1,-,TGCAGCGTGGCACGGACAGACGGGGAGACCCAGTACTTC,CSVARTDGETQYF
TRBJ2-1,16,TRBD2,TRBV6-5,few,TGTGCCAGCAGTTACTCTTGGACTAGCCTGTACAATGAGCAGTTCTTC,CASSYSWTSLYNEQFF
TRBJ2-7,17,TRBD2,TRBV7-2,-,TGTGCCAGCAGCCCGCTCCGAGGTAGCGGGACCGCCTACGAGCAGTACTTC,CASSPLRGSGTAYEQYF
TRBJ2-1,13,-,TRBV6-5,-,TGTGCCAGCAGACAGAGCTCCTACAATGAGCAGTTCTTC,CASRQSSYNEQFF
TRBJ2-1,17,-,TRBV5-4,-,TGTGCCAGCAGCTCCTCGTCTAGCGTCAGGGAAGGCAATGAGCAGTTCTTC,CASSSSSSVREGNEQFF
TRBJ2-3,13,-,TRBV3-1/TRBV3-2,-,TGTGCCAGCAGCCAGCGGCTCGGGAATACGCAGTATTTT,CASSQRLGNTQYF
TRBJ2-7,15,-,TRBV7-2,-,TGTGCCAGCAGCTCCTCCGTGACTAGTACGGCCGAGCAGTACTTC,CASSSSVTSTAEQYF
TRBJ1-2,14,TRBD1,TRBV6-5,-,TGTGCCAGCAGTCGACAGGGAAGGAGGTATGGCTACACCTTC,CASSRQGRRYGYTF
TRBJ2-5,14,TRBD1,TRBV5-1,once,TGCGCCAGCAGCACCCAGGGGGCCCGGGAGACCCAGTACTTC,CASSTQGARETQYF
TRBJ1-5,15,-,TRBV4-1,-,TGCGCCAGCAGCCAAGCCGACAGTAGCAATCAGCCCCAGCATTTT,CASSQADSSNQPQHF
TRBJ2-7,14,-,TRBV11-2,-,TGTGCCAGCAGCTTAGTACAGAGGAGGGACGAGCAGTACTTC,CASSLVQRRDEQYF
TRBJ2-1,13,TRBD1,TRBV12-3/TRBV12-4,few,TGTGCCAGCAGCGGACAGGGGATCTATGAGCAGTTCTTC,CASSGQGIYEQFF
TRBJ2-7,17,TRBD2,TRBV30,-,TGTGCCTGGAGTGAGAGACTAGCGGGAGAAAAATCCTACGAGCAGTACTTC,CAWSERLAGEKSYEQYF
TRBJ2-1,16,TRBD2,TRBV4-1,-,TGCGCCAGCAGCCAAGGGAGCGGGATTCACTACAATGAGCAGTTCTTC,CASSQGSGIHYNEQFF
TRBJ2-3,14,-,TRBV5-4,-,TGTGCCAGCAGCACGCCACTCCTCACAGATACGCAGTATTTT,CASSTPLLTDTQYF
TRBJ2-1,14,TRBD2,TRBV10-3,-,TGTGCCATCAGGGGACTAGCAGAAGACAATGAGCAGTTCTTC,CAIRGLAEDNEQFF
TRBJ1-3,16,-,TRBV7-9,once,TGTGCCAGCAGCTCCACGCGGGTACTAACTGGAAACACCATATATTTT,CASSSTRVLTGNTIYF
TRBJ1-5,15,-,TRBV9,-,TGTGCCAGCAGCCCAGACAGTTATAGCAATCAGCCCCAGCATTTT,CASSPDSYSNQPQHF
TRBJ2-1,16,TRBD2,TRBV3-1/TRBV3-2,-,TGTGCCAGCAGCCGCCTGAGCGGGGATCCCCCGGGAGAGCAGTTCTTC,CASSRLSGDPPGEQFF
TRBJ2-7,17,TRBD1,TRBV5-4,-,TGTGCCAGCAGCACCCGGACAGGGCGGGGACGGCCCTACGAGCAGTACTTC,CASSTRTGRGRPYEQYF
TRBJ1-5,12,-,TRBV19,-,TGTGCCAGTAGTATGGGGACTGCGGCCCAGCATTTT,CASSMGTAAQHF
TRBJ1-5,15,TRBD1,TRBV19,-,TGTGCCAGTAGTATACCGCGACAGGGTGGGATTCCCCAGCATTTT,CASSIPRQGGIPQHF
TRBJ2-3,13,-,TRBV7-9,-,TGTGCCAGCAGCTTAGGTTCGGCTAGGGAGGAGTATTTT,CASSLGSAREEYF
TRBJ1-2,14,TRBD1,TRBV7-8,few,TGTGCCAGCAGCCCGACGGGACAGGGGGTTGGCTACACCTTC,CASSPTGQGVGYTF
TRBJ1-2,18,TRBD1,TRBV30,-,TGTGCCTGGAGTGTAATAAAAGTGACAGGGCCTTTTTCTTATGGCTACACCTTC,CAWSVIKVTGPFSYGYTF
TRBJ2-7,14,-,TRBV5-4,-,TGTGCCAGCAGCCCTGGGGGCCAGGGCTACGAGCAGTACTTC,CASSPGGQGYEQYF
TRBJ2-7,15,TRBD1,TRBV19,few,TGTGCCAGTAGTTCAGGGACGACAGGGTCCTACGAGCAGTACTTC,CASSSGTTGSYEQYF
TRBJ1-2,14,-,TRBV14,-,TGTGCCAGCAGTCCGGAGGGCCGTAACTATGGCTACACCTTC,CASSPEGRNYGYTF
TRBJ1-2,15,-,TRBV7-8,-,TGTGCCAGCAGCCGAGGGGGGGGATGGGCATCGGGCTACACCTTC,CASSRGGGWASGYTF
TRBJ1-6,14,-,TRBV7-2,-,TGTGCCAGCAGCTTATTCATCTTAGATTCACCCCTCCACTTT,CASSLFILDSPLHF
TRBJ1-2,16,TRBD1,TRBV5-4,once,TGTGCCAGCAGCCCCGGGGGCGGACAGGGGGAAGGAGGCTACACCTTC,CASSPGGGQGEGGYTF
TRBJ1-2,14,-,TRBV5-1,-,TGCGCCAGCAGCTTGGAGGGGAGGGGACATGGCTACACCTTC,CASSLEGRGHGYTF
TRBJ2-1,17,-,TRBV16,few,TGTGCCAGCAGCCCCCTCAACAGGGGATCGGGGGCGAATGAGCAGTTCTTC,CASSPLNRGSGANEQFF
TRBJ2-3,17,TRBD1,TRBV12-5,-,TGTGCTAGTGGTTTGGTTCTGGGACAGAAGACGGGGGATACGCAGTATTTT,CASGLVLGQKTGDTQYF
TRBJ1-2,14,-,TRBV19,few,TGTGCCAGTAGTACGTGGGGCCCAGGGGATGGCTACACCTTC,CASSTWGPGDGYTF
TRBJ2-3,19,-,TRBV6-2/TRBV6-3,-,TGTGCCAGCAGCTTTTACCCCGCAATGGAGGGGCGGGTCACAGATACGCAGTATTTT,CASSFYPAMEGRVTDTQYF
TRBJ2-1,18,TRBD2,TRBV3-1/TRBV3-2,once,TGTGCCAGCAGCCAAGCTTTTTTAGCTAGCGGCCCATACAATGAGCAGTTCTTC,CASSQAFLASGPYNEQFF
TRBJ1-2,16,TRBD1,TRBV15,few,TGTGCCACCAGTGAGGGGGGATACAGGGGGCAATCAGGCTACACCTTC,CATSEGGYRGQSGYTF
TRBJ2-1,12,-,TRBV9,-,TGTGCCAGCAGCCGAACAGGGAGTGAGCAGTTCTTC,CASSRTGSEQFF
TRBJ2-1,18,TRBD2,TRBV2,-,TGTGCCAGCAGTGACCTAGCGGGAGTTTACGGCCTAAGCAATGAGCAGTTCTTC,CASSDLAGVYGLSNEQFF
TRBJ2-3,14,TRBD2,TRBV7-9,-,TGTGCCAGCAGCTCTAGCGGGAGCACAGATACGCAGTATTTT,CASSSSGSTDTQYF
TRBJ2-3,13,-,TRBV14,-,TGTGCCAGCGGCTGGGGGGGCACAGATACGCAGTATTTT,CASGWGGTDTQYF
TRBJ2-7,12,TRBD1,TRBV12-5,few,TGTGCTAGCTCTGTACAGGGGAACGAGCAGTACTTC,CASSVQGNEQYF
TRBJ1-1,15,-,TRBV5-6,-,TGTGCCAGCAGCTATGCACGTGGGGGCAACACTGAAGCTTTCTTT,CASSYARGGNTEAFF
TRBJ2-7,19,TRBD1,TRBV5-6,-,TGTGCCAGCAGCTTAATTAGCATCGATCCGGGACAGGGAAGAAACGAGCAGTACTTC,CASSLISIDPGQGRNEQYF